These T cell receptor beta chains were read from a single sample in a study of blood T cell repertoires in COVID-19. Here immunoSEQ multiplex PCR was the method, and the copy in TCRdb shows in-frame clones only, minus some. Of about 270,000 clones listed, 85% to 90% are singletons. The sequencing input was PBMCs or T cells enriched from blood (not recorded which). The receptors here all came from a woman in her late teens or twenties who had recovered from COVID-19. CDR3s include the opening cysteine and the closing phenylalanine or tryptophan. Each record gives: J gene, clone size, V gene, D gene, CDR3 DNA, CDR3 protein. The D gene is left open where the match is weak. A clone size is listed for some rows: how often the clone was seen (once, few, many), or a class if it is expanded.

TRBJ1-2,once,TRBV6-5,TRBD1,TGTGCCAGCAGAACAGGGGCCCCCTATGGCTACACCTTC,CASRTGAPYGYTF
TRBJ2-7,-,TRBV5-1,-,TGCGCCAGCAGCTTGGGCGGGGCCCTCTACGAGCAGTACTTC,CASSLGGALYEQYF
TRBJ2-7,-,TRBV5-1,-,TGCGCCAGCAGCTTGGATCCCAGTGCCTACGAGCAGTACTTC,CASSLDPSAYEQYF
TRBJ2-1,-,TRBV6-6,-,TGTGCCAGCAGTTACGGCCCTGATGAGCAGTTCTTC,CASSYGPDEQFF
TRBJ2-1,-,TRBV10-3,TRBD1,TGTGCCACCGGACGGGACAGAGATTACAATGAGCAGTTCTTC,CATGRDRDYNEQFF
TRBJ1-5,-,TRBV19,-,TGTGCCAGTAGTATTTTCGCCCGCAGGGGCAATCAGCCCCAGCATTTT,CASSIFARRGNQPQHF
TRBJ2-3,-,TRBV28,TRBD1,TGTGCCAGCAGTTTATTGACAGGGAAGGGAACAGATACGCAGTATTTT,CASSLLTGKGTDTQYF
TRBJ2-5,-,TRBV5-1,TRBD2,TGCGCCAGCAGCCCGGGACTAGCGGGCCAAGAGACCCAGTACTTC,CASSPGLAGQETQYF
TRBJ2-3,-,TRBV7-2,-,TGTGCCAGCAGCTTACCAACGACAGTTGCCACAGATACGCAGTATTTT,CASSLPTTVATDTQYF
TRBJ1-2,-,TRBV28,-,TGTGCCAGCAGTACGACAGGTTATGGCTACACCTTC,CASSTTGYGYTF
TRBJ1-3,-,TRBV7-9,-,TGTGCCAGCAGCTTAGCGGCGGGCTCTGGAAACACCATATATTTT,CASSLAAGSGNTIYF
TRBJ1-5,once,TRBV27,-,TGTGCCAGCAGTTTAGCGGGGGGGAGGAATCAGCCCCAGCATTTT,CASSLAGGRNQPQHF
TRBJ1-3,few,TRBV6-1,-,TGTGCCAGCAGTGAGGTTCAGGGTAGCTCTGGAAACACCATATATTTT,CASSEVQGSSGNTIYF
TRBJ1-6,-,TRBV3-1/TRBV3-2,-,TGTGCCAGCAGCCAACCCGGACAGTCCCTTGGTTCACCCCTCCACTTT,CASSQPGQSLGSPLHF
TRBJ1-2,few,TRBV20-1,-,TGCAGTGCTAGTTTGGGGGCGGGCTATGGCTACACCTTC,CSASLGAGYGYTF
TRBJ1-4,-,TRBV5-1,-,TGCGCCAGCAGCTTGGGTGCAGGGCGGTGGAAAACTAATGAAAAACTGTTTTTT,CASSLGAGRWKTNEKLFF
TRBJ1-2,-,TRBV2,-,TGTGTATCGACAGGCCACTATGGCTACACCTTC,CVSTGHYGYTF
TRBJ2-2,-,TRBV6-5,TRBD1,TGTGCCAGCAGACAGGGGGCGAACACCGGGGAGCTGTTTTTT,CASRQGANTGELFF
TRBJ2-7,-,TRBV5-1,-,TGCGCCAGCAGGGAAGGGGATATTCCCTACGAGCAGTACTTC,CASREGDIPYEQYF
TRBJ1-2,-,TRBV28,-,TGTGCCAGCAGCCCCGTCAGTTGGAGTAACTATGGCTACACCTTC,CASSPVSWSNYGYTF
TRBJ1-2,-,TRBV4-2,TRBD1,TGTGCCAGCAGCCAAGAGAGGTGGGGACAGGGCCCGGGTGGCTACACCTTC,CASSQERWGQGPGGYTF
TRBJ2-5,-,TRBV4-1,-,TGCGCCAGCAGCCAAGTCGGTCAAGAGACCCAGTACTTC,CASSQVGQETQYF
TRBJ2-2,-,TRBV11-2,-,TGTGCCAGCAGCTTAGGGACAGCTAACACCGGGGAGCTGTTTTTT,CASSLGTANTGELFF
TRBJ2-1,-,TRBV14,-,TGTGCCAGCAGCCAGGGTCTGACAGAATGGGATGAGCAGTTCTTC,CASSQGLTEWDEQFF
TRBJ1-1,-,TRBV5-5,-,TGTGCCAGCAGCTGGGGGCGACAGACTGAAGCTTTCTTT,CASSWGRQTEAFF
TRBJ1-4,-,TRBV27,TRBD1,TGTGCCAGCAGCCTGGGACAGGCCCGTGAAAAACTGTTTTTT,CASSLGQAREKLFF